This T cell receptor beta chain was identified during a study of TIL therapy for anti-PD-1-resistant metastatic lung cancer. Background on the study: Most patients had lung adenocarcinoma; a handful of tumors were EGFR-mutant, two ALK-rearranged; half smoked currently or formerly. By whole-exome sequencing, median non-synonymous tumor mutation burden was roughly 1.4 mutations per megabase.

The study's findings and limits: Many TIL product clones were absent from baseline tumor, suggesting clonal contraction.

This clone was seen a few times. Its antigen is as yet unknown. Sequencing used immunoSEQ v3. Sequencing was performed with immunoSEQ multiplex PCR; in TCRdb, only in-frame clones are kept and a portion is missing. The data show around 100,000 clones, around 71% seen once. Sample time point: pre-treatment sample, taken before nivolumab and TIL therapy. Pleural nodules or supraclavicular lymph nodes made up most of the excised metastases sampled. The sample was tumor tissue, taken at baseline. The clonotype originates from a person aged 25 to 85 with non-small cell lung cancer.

Here the CDR3 DNA reads TGTGCCAGCAGCCAAGATCTTAACACCGGGGAGCTGTTTTTT. Encoded protein: CASSQDLNTGELFF. The gene calls are TRBV3-1 (or the pseudogene TRBV3-2) and TRBJ2-2; D remains unclear. Between the trimmed V and J ends, which lost 0 bases and 2 bases, there was a span of 4 bases. The germline V gene encodes CDR1 LGHDT and CDR2 YNNKEL (reference sequence). The CDR3 length is 14 residues.